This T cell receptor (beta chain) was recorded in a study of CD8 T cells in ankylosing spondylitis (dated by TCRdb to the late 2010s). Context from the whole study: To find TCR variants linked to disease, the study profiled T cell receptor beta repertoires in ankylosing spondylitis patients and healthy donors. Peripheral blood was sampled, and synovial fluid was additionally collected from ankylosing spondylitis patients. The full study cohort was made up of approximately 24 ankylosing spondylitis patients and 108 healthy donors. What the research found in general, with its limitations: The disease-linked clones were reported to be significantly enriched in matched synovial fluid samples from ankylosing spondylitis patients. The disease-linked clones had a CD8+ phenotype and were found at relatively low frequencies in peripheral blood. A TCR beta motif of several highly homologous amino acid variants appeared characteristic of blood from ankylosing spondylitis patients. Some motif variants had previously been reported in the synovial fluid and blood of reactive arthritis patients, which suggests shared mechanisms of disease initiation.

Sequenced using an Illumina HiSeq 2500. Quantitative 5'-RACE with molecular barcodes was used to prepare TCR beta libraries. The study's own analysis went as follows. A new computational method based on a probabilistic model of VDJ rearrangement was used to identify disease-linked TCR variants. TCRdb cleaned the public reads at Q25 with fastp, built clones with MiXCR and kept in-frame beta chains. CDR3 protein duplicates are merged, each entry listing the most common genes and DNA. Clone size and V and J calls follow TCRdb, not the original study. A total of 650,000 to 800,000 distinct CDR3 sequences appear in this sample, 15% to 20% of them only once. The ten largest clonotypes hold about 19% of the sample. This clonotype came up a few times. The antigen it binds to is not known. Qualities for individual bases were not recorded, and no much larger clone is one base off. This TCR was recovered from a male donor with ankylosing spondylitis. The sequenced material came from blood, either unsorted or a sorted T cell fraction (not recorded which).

CDR3 sequence: CASSFSDALGNQPQHF. The DNA sequence is given as TGTGCCAGCAGCTTCTCGGACGCCCTGGGGAATCAGCCCCAGCATTTT. The receptor chain draws on TRBV7-2 and TRBJ1-5; the D gene lacks a confident call. The cysteine opens and the phenylalanine closes a CDR3 of 16 amino acids. Kept here is only the CDR3 DNA, which spans 48 bases and is read in frame from base 1. A distance of 16 bases separates the germline ends of V and J, which lose 3 bases and 4 bases respectively. CDR1 and CDR2 were assigned from the germline V gene as SGHTA and FQGNSA.